The T cell receptor beta chain described here comes from a study of OX40 agonist ivuxolimab in advanced cancers. Study summary: As their treatment, patients were administered ivuxolimab, an agonistic anti-OX40 (CD134) antibody.

The CDR3 is made up of 15 amino acids. Germline V CDR1 and CDR2: KGHSH, LQKENI. V shed 2 bases and J shed 0 bases, with 9 bases lying between them. Here immunoSEQ multiplex PCR was the method, and the copy in TCRdb shows in-frame clones only, minus some. The sample records roughly 53,000 clones, about four fifths being singletons. The source was CD4+ or CD8+ T cells sorted from blood, collected in a trial of the OX40 agonist ivuxolimab. The chain joins TRBV18 to TRBJ2-3; D gene uncertain. The source is an adult with an advanced solid tumor such as melanoma, head and neck, liver or kidney cancer. This CDR3 reads CASSPTIRSTDTQYF. The CDR3 bases are TGTGCCAGCTCACCAACTATAAGGAGCACAGATACGCAGTATTTT.